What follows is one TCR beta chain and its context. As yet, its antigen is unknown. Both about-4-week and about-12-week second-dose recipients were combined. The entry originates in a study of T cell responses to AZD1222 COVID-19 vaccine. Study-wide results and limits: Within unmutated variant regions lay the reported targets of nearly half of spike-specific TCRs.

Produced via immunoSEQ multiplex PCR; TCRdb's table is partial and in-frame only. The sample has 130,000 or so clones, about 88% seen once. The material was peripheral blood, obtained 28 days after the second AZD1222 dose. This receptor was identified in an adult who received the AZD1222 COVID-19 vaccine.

The CDR3 loop is CASSPLGDSETEAFF. In DNA form, the CDR3 reads TGTGCCAGCAGCCCCCTAGGGGACTCGGAGACTGAAGCTTTCTTT. The chain uses TRBV4-2 and TRBJ1-1; TRBD1 might be the D (5 bases). Trimming pared 4 bases from V and 5 bases from J, leaving 17 bases between. Per the germline V gene, CDR1 is LGHNA and CDR2 is YNFKEQ. CDR3 size: 15 residues.